Sequencing of this TCR beta chain was carried out in a study of blood T cell repertoires in COVID-19. The authors' processing: Researchers report that nucleated cell counts were estimated from reference gene primer amplification. Repertoires were generated with immunoSEQ multiplex PCR, while TCRdb's copy carries only in-frame clones and drops some. Clonal size and the V and J genes are those of that table, whereas D and trimming came from the DNA. The repertoire includes roughly 310,000 clones, 89% of them detected once, and 9.5% sits in the top ten. The V gene lost 9 bases and the J gene lost 8 bases, with 7 bases spanning the gap. Germline V gene data show CDR1 as SGHTA and CDR2 as FQGTGA. The CDR3 sequence is 10 residues long.

The receptor's source is a woman aged 40 to 55 who had recovered from COVID-19. The genes are TRBV7-3 and TRBJ1-4, with no clear D. Sequenced input: PBMCs or T cells enriched from blood (not recorded which). The CDR3 loop reads CARAREKLFF. CDR3 in DNA: TGTGCCAGGGCTCGCGAAAAACTGTTTTTT. The entire variable domain, with the rest obtained from reference TRBV7-3 and TRBJ1-4, is as follows: GAGVSQTPSNKVTEKGKYVELRCDPISGHTALYWYRQSLGQGPEFLIYFQGTGAADDSGLPNDRFFAVRPEGSVSTLKIQRTERGDSAVYLCARAREKLFFGSGTQLSVL.